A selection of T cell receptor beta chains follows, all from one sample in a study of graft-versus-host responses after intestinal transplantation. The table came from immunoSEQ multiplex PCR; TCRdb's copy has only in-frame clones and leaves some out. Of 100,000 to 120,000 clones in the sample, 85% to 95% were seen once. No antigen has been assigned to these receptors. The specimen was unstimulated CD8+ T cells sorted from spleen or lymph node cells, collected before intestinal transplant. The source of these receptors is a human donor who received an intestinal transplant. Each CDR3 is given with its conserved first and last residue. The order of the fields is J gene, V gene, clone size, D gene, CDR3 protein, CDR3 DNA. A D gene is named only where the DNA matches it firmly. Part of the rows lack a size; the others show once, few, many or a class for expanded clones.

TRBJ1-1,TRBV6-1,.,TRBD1,CASRQGGTEAFF,TGTGCCAGTAGACAGGGTGGCACTGAAGCTTTCTTT
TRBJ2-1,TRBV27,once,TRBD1,CASTTNRDRGDNEQFF,TGTGCCAGCACCACAAACCGGGACAGGGGGGACAATGAGCAGTTCTTC
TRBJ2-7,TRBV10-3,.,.,CAISVDQGGLSYEQYF,TGTGCCATCAGTGTAGATCAGGGCGGACTCTCCTACGAGCAGTACTTC
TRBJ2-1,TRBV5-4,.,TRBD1,CASSFRTGGYEQFF,TGTGCCAGCAGCTTTCGGACAGGGGGCTATGAGCAGTTCTTC
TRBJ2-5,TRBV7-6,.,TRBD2,CASSRTSGSGETQYF,TGTGCCAGCAGCCGGACTAGCGGGAGCGGAGAGACCCAGTACTTC
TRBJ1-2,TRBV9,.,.,CASSVERLGSVTGIGYTF,TGTGCCAGCAGCGTAGAAAGGTTGGGCAGCGTCACCGGAATAGGCTACACCTTC
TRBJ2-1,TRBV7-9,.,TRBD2,CASSLVLAGEEEQFF,TGTGCCAGCAGCTTAGTCCTAGCGGGAGAGGAGGAGCAGTTCTTC
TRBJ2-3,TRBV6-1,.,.,CASKDDLASTDTQYF,TGTGCCAGCAAGGACGACCTCGCTAGCACAGATACGCAGTATTTT
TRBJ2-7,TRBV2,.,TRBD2,CASSGTSGWEQYF,TGTGCCAGCAGCGGGACTAGCGGGTGGGAGCAGTACTTC
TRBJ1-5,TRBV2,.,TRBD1,CASRAQTGTNQPQHF,TGTGCCAGCAGAGCCCAGACAGGGACCAATCAGCCCCAGCATTTT
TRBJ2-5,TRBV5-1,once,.,CASRYKKEETQYF,TGCGCCAGCCGCTACAAAAAGGAGGAGACCCAGTACTTC
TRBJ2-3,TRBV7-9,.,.,CASSSRTGDTQYF,TGTGCCAGCAGCTCGCGGACTGGGGATACGCAGTATTTT
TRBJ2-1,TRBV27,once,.,CASTENEQFF,TGTGCCAGCACAGAGAATGAGCAGTTCTTC
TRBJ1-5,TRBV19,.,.,CASSIAARGDQPQHF,TGTGCCAGTAGTATAGCGGCTCGCGGGGATCAGCCCCAGCATTTT
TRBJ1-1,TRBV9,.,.,CASSGRVVSTEAFF,TGTGCCAGCAGCGGTCGGGTGGTGAGCACTGAAGCTTTCTTT
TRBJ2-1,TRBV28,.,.,CASSLTRVNEQFF,TGTGCCAGCAGCCTGACTCGGGTGAATGAGCAGTTCTTC
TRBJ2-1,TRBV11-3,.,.,CASSLTGKSSYNEQFF,TGTGCCAGCAGCTTGACCGGGAAGAGCTCCTACAATGAGCAGTTCTTC
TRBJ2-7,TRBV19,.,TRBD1,CASSGRDRGYEQYF,TGTGCCAGTAGTGGTCGGGACAGGGGCTACGAGCAGTACTTC
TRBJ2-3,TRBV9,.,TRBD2,CASSVDGEGTDTQYF,TGTGCCAGCAGCGTAGATGGGGAGGGGACAGATACGCAGTATTTT
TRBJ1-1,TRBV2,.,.,CASTRGENTEAFF,TGTGCCAGCACACGGGGGGAGAACACTGAAGCTTTCTTT
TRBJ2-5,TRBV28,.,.,CASSTTAVQETQYF,TGTGCCAGCAGTACCACGGCGGTTCAAGAGACCCAGTACTTC
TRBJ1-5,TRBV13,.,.,CASSLEGPGTNSNQPQHF,TGTGCCAGCAGCTTAGAGGGACCTGGGACTAATAGCAATCAGCCCCAGCATTTT
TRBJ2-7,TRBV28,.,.,CASSPGSGLHEQYF,TGTGCCAGCAGTCCGGGAAGCGGTCTGCACGAGCAGTACTTC
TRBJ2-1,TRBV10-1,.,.,CASSTLRVSSYNEQFF,TGCGCCAGCAGTACTCTGAGGGTGAGCTCCTACAATGAGCAGTTCTTC
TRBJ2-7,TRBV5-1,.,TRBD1,CASSFRTGVTYEQYF,TGCGCCAGCAGCTTCCGGACAGGGGTCACCTACGAGCAGTACTTC
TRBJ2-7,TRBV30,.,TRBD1,CAWSVGTASYEQYF,TGTGCCTGGAGCGTAGGGACAGCCTCCTACGAGCAGTACTTC
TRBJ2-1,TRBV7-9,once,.,CASSRDFLRDDEQFF,TGTGCCAGCAGTCGGGACTTCTTGAGGGACGATGAGCAGTTCTTC
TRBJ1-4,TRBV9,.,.,CASSANSQTNEKLFF,TGTGCCAGCAGCGCCAACAGTCAGACTAATGAAAAACTGTTTTTT
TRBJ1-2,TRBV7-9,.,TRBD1,CASSPPGQGLTYGYTF,TGTGCCAGCAGCCCGCCCGGACAGGGGCTTACCTATGGCTACACCTTC
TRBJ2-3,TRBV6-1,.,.,CASSEVVLRDTQYF,TGTGCCAGCAGTGAAGTTGTTCTTAGAGATACGCAGTATTTT
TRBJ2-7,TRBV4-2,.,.,CASSQAGGTYEQYF,TGTGCCAGCAGCCAAGCGGGCGGCACCTACGAGCAGTACTTC
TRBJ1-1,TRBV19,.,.,CAGAGNRMNTEAFF,TGTGCCGGGGCAGGGAATCGAATGAACACTGAAGCTTTCTTT
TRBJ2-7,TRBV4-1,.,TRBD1,CASSQEQGYEQYF,TGCGCCAGCAGCCAGGAACAGGGGTACGAGCAGTACTTC
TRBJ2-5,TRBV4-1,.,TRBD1,CASSQDGQEETQYF,TGCGCCAGCAGCCAAGACGGACAGGAAGAGACCCAGTACTTC
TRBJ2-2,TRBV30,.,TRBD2,CAWRERELFTGELFF,TGTGCCTGGAGGGAGCGGGAGTTGTTCACCGGGGAGCTGTTTTTT
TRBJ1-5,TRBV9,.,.,CASSVGQAGSEPQHF,TGTGCCAGCAGCGTAGGGCAGGCAGGCAGCGAGCCCCAGCATTTT
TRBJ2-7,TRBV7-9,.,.,CASSAVGRPSYEQYF,TGTGCCAGCAGCGCGGTCGGGAGACCCTCCTACGAGCAGTACTTC
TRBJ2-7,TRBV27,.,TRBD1,CASKGQNYEQYF,TGTGCCAGCAAGGGACAGAACTACGAGCAGTACTTC
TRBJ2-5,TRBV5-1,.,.,CASSLVGGETQYF,TGCGCCAGCAGCTTGGTAGGGGGGGAGACCCAGTACTTC
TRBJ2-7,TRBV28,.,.,CASSGASYEQYF,TGTGCCAGCAGTGGCGCCTCCTACGAGCAGTACTTC
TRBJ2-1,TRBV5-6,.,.,CASSVGQASYNEQFF,TGTGCCAGCAGTGTGGGTCAGGCATCCTACAATGAGCAGTTCTTC
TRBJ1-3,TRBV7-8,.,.,CASSPGVHSGNTIYF,TGTGCCAGCAGTCCCGGGGTCCACTCTGGAAACACCATATATTTT
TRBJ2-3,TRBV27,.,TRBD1,CATARGTGTDTQYF,TGTGCCACAGCGAGGGGGACAGGCACAGATACGCAGTATTTT
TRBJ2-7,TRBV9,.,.,CASSVDAARTYEQYF,TGTGCCAGCAGCGTAGACGCGGCAAGAACCTACGAGCAGTACTTC
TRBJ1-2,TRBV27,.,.,CASSLSPVSNYGYTF,TGTGCCAGCAGTTTATCTCCGGTTTCGAACTATGGCTACACCTTC
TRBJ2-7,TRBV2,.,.,CASSETAIPGPEQYF,TGTGCCAGCAGTGAAACTGCCATTCCGGGTCCCGAGCAGTACTTC
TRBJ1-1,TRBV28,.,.,CASRRRREGYTEAFF,TGTGCCAGCAGAAGACGAAGGGAGGGATACACTGAAGCTTTCTTT
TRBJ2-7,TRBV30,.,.,CAWSRDRDYEQYF,TGTGCCTGGAGTCGGGATCGTGACTACGAGCAGTACTTC
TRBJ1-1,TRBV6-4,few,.,CASSAVLWTEAFF,TGTGCCAGCAGTGCAGTGCTATGGACTGAAGCTTTCTTT
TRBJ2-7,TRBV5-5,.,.,CASSLDGHGIYEQYF,TGTGCCAGCAGCTTGGACGGACACGGGATCTACGAGCAGTACTTC
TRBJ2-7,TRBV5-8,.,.,CASSPQDGSYEQYF,TGTGCCAGCAGCCCACAGGACGGCTCCTACGAGCAGTACTTC
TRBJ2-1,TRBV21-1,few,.,CASLLSGEQFF,TGTGCCAGCCTCCTCAGCGGGGAGCAGTTCTTC
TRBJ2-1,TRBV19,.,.,CASNRAPPDEQFF,TGTGCCAGTAACCGGGCCCCCCCCGATGAGCAGTTCTTC